There are a few counts of the clone carrying this T cell receptor (beta chain). This entry is derived from a study of early T cells in non-severe SARS-CoV-2 infection. The CDR3 contains 14 residues. V shed 1 base and J shed 7 bases, with 10 bases lying between them. Germline CDR1 reads SGHTA; CDR2 reads FQGNSA. TCRdb re-called the 5' RACE reads through MiXCR, storing one row per CDR3 protein. This table has about 98,000 distinct CDR3 sequences, over 13% appearing once. V usage is TRBV7-2 and J usage is TRBJ2-2; D not resolved. This receptor was obtained from an adult who was a healthcare worker with PCR-confirmed SARS-CoV-2 infection or an uninfected control (not recorded which). Specimen: whole blood. The DNA for the CDR3 is TGTGCCAGCAGCTTAGATGGGCCCTTCGGGGAGCTGTTTTTT. It codes for CASSLDGPFGELFF.